Each of the 18 T cell receptor beta chains below was sequenced from the same sample in a study of radiotherapy plus CTLA-4 blockade in lung cancer. Profiling relied on immunoSEQ multiplex PCR, and the TCRdb table lists in-frame clones only, not all of them. The profile shows under 100,000 clones, around 83% of them singletons. The starting material was peripheral blood, obtained from a patient treated with radiotherapy plus ipilimumab. The receptors originated from a human donor with non-small cell lung cancer that progressed on radiotherapy plus ipilimumab.

This chain links TRBV15 with TRBJ2-1; D unclear. Germline V gives CDR1 LNHNV, CDR2 YYDKDF (reference sequence). The CDR3 has 12 residues. V was cut by 5 bases and J by 3 bases, with 5 bases left in between. The CDR3 bases are TGTGCCACCAGCCGTTTCTACAATGAGCAGTTCTTC. Translated, it gives CATSRFYNEQFF.

The chain employs TRBV5-1 and TRBJ1-2, with no clear D. The CDR3 has 13 residues. Trimming cost V 1 base and J 0 bases, with 4 bases left between them. Germline V lookup: CDR1 SGHRS, CDR2 YFSETQ. CDR3 in DNA: TGCGCCAGCAGCTTGACACCTAACTATGGCTACACCTTC. Its protein is CASSLTPNYGYTF.

On this clone: Other DNA sequences in this sample translate to the same CDR3. The chain is built from TRBV18 and TRBJ2-1; possible D gene TRBD2, 6 bases. Germline V gene lookup returns CDR1 KGHSH and CDR2 LQKENI. This CDR3 has 16 amino acids. V dropped 0 bases and J dropped 1 base, with 10 bases sitting between them. The DNA for the CDR3 is TGTGCCAGCTCACCACCTTTAGCGGAATCCTACAATGAGCAGTTCTTC. Translating gives CASSPPLAESYNEQFF.

V and J are TRBV12-2 and TRBJ2-7; the table's D call TRBD1 went unverified against the DNA. TRBV12-2 is a known pseudogene. This CDR3 is built from 15 residues. CDR3 loop: CASRLRQGRTYEQYF. CDR3 nucleotide sequence: TGTGCAAGTCGCTTAAGACAGGGGAGGACCTACGAGCAGTACTTC.

The rearrangement links TRBV19 to TRBJ2-1; D is ambiguous. V was pared by 4 bases and J by 13 bases, with 17 bases between. The CDR3 loop spans 13 amino acids. Germline V gene sequence: CDR1 LNHDA, CDR2 SQIVND (reference sequence). CDR3 nucleotide sequence: TGTGCCAGTAGTACCGTACGGGCGGAGATACAGTTCTTC. This codes for CASSTVRAEIQFF.

The CDR3 protein is CASSRGQPEIYEQYF. In DNA, the CDR3 is TGCGCCAGCAGCCGGGGACAGCCGGAAATCTACGAGCAGTACTTC. The chain joins TRBV4-3 to TRBJ2-7; 7 bases are shared with TRBD1. CDR3 length: 15 residues. Germline-derived CDR1 and CDR2 are LGHNA and YSLEER. J was trimmed by 3 bases and V by 4 bases; bases with no gene match: 9.

The chain has TRBV27 and TRBJ2-2; D ambiguous. With 6 bases removed from V and 6 bases from J, the gap between germline ends came to 14 bases. The CDR3 totals 14 residues. The germline V gene encodes CDR1 MNHEY and CDR2 SMNVEV (reference sequence). The CDR3 is CASSQSLWAGELFF. The CDR3 region has the DNA TGTGCCAGCAGCCAGAGTTTGTGGGCCGGGGAGCTGTTTTTT.

This rearrangement joins TRBV12-5 to TRBJ1-2; no clear D gene. CDR1 and CDR2 from the germline V gene are LGHNT and FRNRAP. This CDR3 comprises 13 residues. V lost 6 bases, J lost 2 bases, and 10 bases lay in between. This CDR3 is CASGLTGNYGYTF. The CDR3 coding sequence is TGTGCTAGTGGCCTGACCGGGAACTATGGCTACACCTTC.

The V and J genes are TRBV7-9 and TRBJ1-1, with unresolved D. CDR3 length: 13 amino acids. CDR1 and CDR2 (germline): SEHNR, FQNEAQ (reference sequence). Trimming cost V 3 bases and J 5 bases, with 10 bases left between them. In nucleotides, the CDR3 is TGTGCCAGCAGCTTGCAGGAAAGGACTGAAGCTTTCTTT. This translates into CASSLQERTEAFF.

The chain has TRBV9 and TRBJ2-3, with D possibly being TRBD1 or TRBD2 (5 bases each). The CDR3 totals 16 residues. Germline V CDR1 and CDR2: SGDLS, YYNGEE. V gave up 0 bases and J gave up 7 bases, with 18 bases separating them. CDR3 DNA sequence: TGTGCCAGCAGCGTAGGGGGGACGCCAGCGATGAATACGCAGTATTTT. It is translated as CASSVGGTPAMNTQYF.

The chain combines TRBV5-6 with TRBJ2-7, with unresolved D. This CDR3 is 13 amino acids long. V was pared by 0 bases and J by 1 base, with 5 bases between. The germline V gene encodes CDR1 SGHDT and CDR2 YYEEEE. The CDR3 coding sequence is TGTGCCAGCAGCTTGGTGGGGTCCTACGAGCAGTACTTC. It translates to CASSLVGSYEQYF.

The sample holds one count of this clone. The chain's CDR3 is CASSLLAGGSDTQYF. For the CDR3, the DNA is TGTGCCAGTAGCCTACTAGCGGGAGGGTCAGATACGCAGTATTTT. This chain uses TRBV19 with TRBJ2-3, with 13 bases identical to TRBD2. V was pared by 6 bases and J by 4 bases, with 4 bases of the junction left unmatched. The CDR3 is 15 residues long. In germline, CDR1 is LNHDA, CDR2 SQIVND (reference sequence).

The CDR3 loop is CASSLDRDQETQYF. In DNA, the CDR3 is TGCGCCAGCAGCCTGGACAGAGACCAAGAGACCCAGTACTTC. This chain connects TRBV5-1 to TRBJ2-5, with a weak D call TRBD1 (6 bases). The germline gives CDR1 SGHRS, CDR2 YFSETQ. Trimming left V 4 bases short and J 0 bases short, with 10 bases between. The CDR3 sequence is 14 residues long.

This chain links TRBV19 with TRBJ1-2, with D unclear. The germline V gene encodes CDR1 LNHDA and CDR2 SQIVND (reference sequence). Trimming removed 3 bases at V and 5 bases at J, with 10 bases between. The length of the CDR3 is 13 residues. The DNA for the CDR3 is TGTGCCAGTAGTATGCTCGCCCGTTATGGCTACACCTTC. Its protein is CASSMLARYGYTF.

The V call is TRBV6-5, the J call TRBJ2-7; D possibly corresponds to TRBD2 (6 bases). This CDR3 is built from 14 residues. Germline loops: CDR1 MNHEY, CDR2 SVGAGI. V was clipped by 0 bases and J by 9 bases, with 15 bases between them. The CDR3 here is CASSYSGARRGQYF. In DNA form, the CDR3 reads TGTGCCAGCAGTTACTCCGGGGCCAGGAGGGGGCAGTACTTC.

CDR3 sequence: CASSLEGGGYTF. CDR3 nucleotides: TGTGCCAGCAGCTTAGAAGGCGGGGGCTACACCTTC. The V and J genes are TRBV7-2 and TRBJ1-2; D unresolved. V shed 1 base and J shed 8 bases, with 8 bases lying between them. Germline V gene lookup returns CDR1 SGHTA and CDR2 FQGNSA. This CDR3 is built from 12 residues.

The CDR3 loop reads CASSGTGDSNQPQHF. In nucleotides, the CDR3 is TGTGCCAGCAGCGGGACAGGAGATAGCAATCAGCCCCAGCATTTT. The chain is built from TRBV9 and TRBJ1-5, with 7 positions matching TRBD1. V trimming: 3 bases; J trimming: 0 bases; junction bases outside the gene matches: 3. This CDR3 is built from 15 residues. CDR1 is SGDLS, CDR2 YYNGEE, per germline.

The chain has TRBV6-5 and TRBJ1-1; tentative D call: TRBD1 (6 bases). This CDR3 region has 14 residues. Germline CDR1 and CDR2: MNHEY and SVGAGI. V was pared by 7 bases and J by 6 bases, with 18 bases between. This CDR3 reads CASTPRGAWAEAFF. The CDR3 bases are TGTGCCAGCACTCCCCGGGGGGCATGGGCTGAAGCTTTCTTT.